The 25 T cell receptor beta chains listed next were all sequenced from one sample in a study of blood T cell repertoires in COVID-19. Using immunoSEQ multiplex PCR, the repertoire was profiled, and TCRdb retains in-frame clones only, with some absent. This sample has 100,000 or so clones, with roughly 83% found just once. Sequenced: peripheral blood. The receptors were gathered from a woman aged 55-70 years with acute or convalescent COVID-19.

The chain is built from TRBV6-6 and TRBJ1-6; D ambiguous. CDR1 and CDR2 (germline): MNHNY, SVGAGI (reference sequence). This CDR3 comprises 12 residues. Trimming took off 8 bases at V and 8 bases at J, with 10 bases between the two ends. The CDR3 region is CASGSGDSPLHF. CDR3 in DNA: TGTGCCAGCGGCAGTGGAGATTCACCCCTCCACTTT.

The CDR3 nucleotides read TGTGCCAGCAGCCTCGGGGTCGACTATGGCTACACCTTC. Its protein product is CASSLGVDYGYTF. The chain links TRBV7-3 to TRBJ1-2; no clear D gene. The CDR3 contains 13 residues. V dropped 5 bases and J dropped 3 bases, with 10 bases sitting between them. Germline values: CDR1 SGHTA, CDR2 FQGTGA.

CDR3 sequence: CVIRASGGRELFF. In DNA, the CDR3 is TGTGTAATTAGGGCTAGCGGGGGCCGGGAGCTGTTTTTT. The chain couples TRBV28 to TRBJ2-2; 10 positions match TRBD2. The CDR3 sequence is 13 residues long. Germline V gene lookup returns CDR1 MDHEN and CDR2 SYDVKM. The whole variable domain, filled in from reference TRBV28 and TRBJ2-2, reads DVKVTQSSRYLVKRTGEKVFLECVQDMDHENMFWYRQDPGLGLRLIYFSYDVKMKEKGDIPEGYSVSREKKERFSLILESASTNQTSMYLCVIRASGGRELFFGEGSRLTVL.

V is TRBV19 and J is TRBJ1-1; D is uncertain. Trimming removed 2 bases from V and 2 bases from J, with 12 bases in between. The CDR3 extends over 15 amino acids. The germline gives CDR1 LNHDA, CDR2 SQIVND (reference sequence). The CDR3 is CASSIQVFGNTEAFF. In DNA form, the CDR3 reads TGTGCCAGTAGTATACAGGTTTTCGGAAACACTGAAGCTTTCTTT.

The CDR3 DNA reads as TGTGCCAGCAGCCGTCAGTGGCAGCCCCAGCATTTT. It yields the protein CASSRQWQPQHF. This sequence joins TRBV12-3 or TRBV12-4 and TRBJ1-5; D gene unclear. This CDR3 contains 12 residues. Trimming removed 6 bases at V and 7 bases at J, with 10 bases between.

The chain joins TRBV11-2 to TRBJ2-3, with 7 nucleotides matching TRBD2. CDR1 SGHAT and CDR2 FQNNGV come from the germline V gene. With V trimmed by 6 bases and J by 2 bases, 5 bases remained unmatched. CDR3 length: 14 amino acids. DNA for the CDR3: TGTGCCAGCAGGAGACTAGCTGACACAGATACGCAGTATTTT. Encoded protein: CASRRLADTDTQYF. The whole variable domain, filled in from reference TRBV11-2 and TRBJ2-3, reads EAGVAQSPRYKIIEKRQSVAFWCNPISGHATLYWYQQILGQGPKLLIQFQNNGVVDDSQLPKDRFSAERLKGVDSTLKIQPAKLEDSAVYLCASRRLADTDTQYFGPGTRLTVL.

The chain joins TRBV24-1 to TRBJ1-1, with D possibly TRBD1 on 6 matching bases. The germline V and J ends were trimmed by 5 bases and 4 bases, with 16 bases remaining between them. CDR3 length equals 15 residues. The V gene's germline CDR1 is KGHDR and CDR2 SFDVKD. CDR3 in amino acids: CATSARGAGITEAFF. Written as DNA, the CDR3 is TGTGCCACCAGTGCCCGGGGGGCAGGGATCACTGAAGCTTTCTTT.

The chain combines TRBV28 with TRBJ2-3; 7 nucleotides align to TRBD2. The CDR3 covers 18 residues. Per germline, CDR1 MDHEN and CDR2 SYDVKM. J gave up 2 bases and V 6 bases, and 17 bases lay outside the gene matches. CDR3 in amino acids: CASSLLFGGGAHTDTQYF. In nucleotides, the CDR3 is TGTGCCAGCAGCCTATTATTCGGCGGGGGAGCCCACACAGATACGCAGTATTTT. Based on the CDR3 plus reference TRBV28 and TRBJ2-3, the full variable domain is DVKVTQSSRYLVKRTGEKVFLECVQDMDHENMFWYRQDPGLGLRLIYFSYDVKMKEKGDIPEGYSVSREKKERFSLILESASTNQTSMYLCASSLLFGGGAHTDTQYFGPGTRLTVL.

V is TRBV13 and J is TRBJ1-4; tentative D call: TRBD1 (5 bases). The CDR3 sequence is 16 residues long. The ends were cut back, 5 bases at V and 4 bases at J, with 17 bases in the middle. The germline V gene encodes CDR1 PRHDT and CDR2 FYEKMQ (reference sequence). The chain's CDR3 is CASSPRKTAFNEKLFF. The CDR3 DNA sequence: TGTGCCAGCAGCCCCAGGAAGACAGCCTTTAATGAAAAACTGTTTTTT.

The chain uses TRBV6-2 or TRBV6-3 and TRBJ2-1; the match to TRBD2 covers 7 bases. V lost 2 bases, J lost 2 bases, and 0 bases stayed unmatched. Germline V gene lookup returns CDR1 MNHEY and CDR2 SVGEGT. This CDR3 is built from 14 residues. In DNA, the CDR3 is TGTGCCAGCAGTTACGGGGGGGCCTACAATGAGCAGTTCTTC. Its translation: CASSYGGAYNEQFF.

This clone was picked up one time. The V call is TRBV20-1, the J call TRBJ1-1; TRBD1 is a possible D gene (5 bases). V lost 3 bases to trimming and J lost 4 bases, with 9 bases between them. This CDR3 contains 12 residues. In germline, CDR1 is DFQATT, CDR2 SNEGSKA (reference sequence). The CDR3 region has the DNA TGCAGTGCTAGTGTGGGGGGCACTGAAGCTTTCTTT. It is translated as CSASVGGTEAFF.

The rearrangement uses TRBV5-4 and TRBJ1-2; 9 bases agree with TRBD1. The CDR3 consists of 14 residues. From germline, CDR1 is SGHNT and CDR2 YYREEE (reference sequence). The ends lost 0 bases at V and 5 bases at J; junction bases unmatched: 2. CDR3 residues: CASSLGQGEYGYTF. The CDR3 nucleotides read TGTGCCAGCAGCTTGGGACAGGGGGAGTATGGCTACACCTTC.

The chain combines TRBV11-2 with TRBJ1-2; 7 bases are a match to TRBD1. J lost 7 bases, V lost 0 bases, and 11 bases had no gene match. The CDR3 length is 16 residues. The germline V gene encodes CDR1 SGHAT and CDR2 FQNNGV. The CDR3 reads CASSLDHGVGGRGYTF. The CDR3, as DNA: TGTGCCAGCAGCTTAGATCATGGCGTAGGGGGCCGTGGCTACACCTTC.

The chain joins TRBV5-1 to TRBJ2-7; D might be TRBD2 (5 bases). The V and J ends lost 3 bases and 3 bases respectively, with 16 bases between them. The CDR3 covers 15 residues. Germline V gene lookup returns CDR1 SGHRS and CDR2 YFSETQ. CDR3 sequence reads: CASSSLAGDGYEQYF. Here the CDR3 DNA reads TGCGCCAGCAGCTCCTTGGCGGGCGACGGCTACGAGCAGTACTTC.

The chain combines TRBV9 with TRBJ1-6, with D possibly being TRBD1 (5 bases). V was pared by 0 bases and J by 7 bases, with 11 bases between. CDR1 and CDR2 (germline): SGDLS, YYNGEE. CDR3 length equals 15 residues. This CDR3 reads CASSVDGGLNSPLHF. CDR3 sequence (DNA): TGTGCCAGCAGCGTAGATGGGGGGTTGAATTCACCCCTCCACTTT.

In its sample, this clone was seen once. The chain carries TRBV9 and TRBJ2-1; D gene unclear. CDR3 length: 15 amino acids. V lost 0 bases and J lost 0, with 7 bases in between. Germline CDR1 SGDLS, CDR2 YYNGEE. The CDR3 here is CASSVASASYNEQFF. In nucleotides, the CDR3 is TGTGCCAGCAGCGTAGCGAGTGCCTCCTACAATGAGCAGTTCTTC.

The chain joins TRBV2 to TRBJ1-6, with TRBD1 matching over 9 bases. Germline assignment: CDR1 SNHLY and CDR2 FYNNEI. With 7 bases clipped from V and 10 bases from J, the junction kept 11 bases outside the gene matches. The CDR3 consists of 15 residues. CDR3 DNA sequence: TGTGCCAGCATTCCCAGGACAGGGGTAGGATCACCCCTCCACTTT. Translation gives CASIPRTGVGSPLHF.

This sequence joins TRBV30 and TRBJ2-6; possibly TRBD1 for D (5 bases). The germline CDR1 and CDR2 sequences are GTSNPN and SVGIG (reference sequence). The CDR3 sequence is 15 residues long. V was shortened by 5 bases and J by 0 bases, with 11 bases between the two germline ends. CDR3 coding DNA: TGTGCCTGGTCCTCAGGGCCCTCTGGGGCCAACGTCCTGACTTTC. This codes for CAWSSGPSGANVLTF.

The V call is TRBV5-4, the J call TRBJ1-4, with 10 bases aligning to TRBD1. The V segment lost 4 bases and the J segment 7 bases; nucleotides outside the gene matches: 10. Germline CDR1 reads SGHNT; CDR2 reads YYREEE (reference sequence). The CDR3 totals 16 residues. The CDR3 sequence: CASSPTGGDRGEKLFF. CDR3 coding DNA: TGTGCCAGCAGCCCCACCGGCGGGGACAGGGGTGAAAAACTGTTTTTT. Full variable domain (rest looked up from reference TRBV5-4 and TRBJ1-4): ETGVTQSPTHLIKTRGQQVTLRCSSQSGHNTVSWYQQALGQGPQFIFQYYREEENGRGNFPPRFSGLQFPNYSSELNVNALELDDSALYLCASSPTGGDRGEKLFFGSGTQLSVL.

The V call is TRBV5-8, the J call TRBJ2-2; D is possibly TRBD1 (5 bases). Germline V gene lookup returns CDR1 SGHTS and CDR2 YDEGEE. V gave up 1 base and J gave up 5 bases, with 15 bases separating them. There are 16 residues in the CDR3. Here the CDR3 DNA reads TGTGCCAGCAGCTTGCAAAGGGGCGCTGGGACCGGGGAGCTGTTTTTT. Translated, it gives CASSLQRGAGTGELFF.

The chain joins TRBV7-2 to TRBJ2-7, with TRBD2 matching 11 bases. Germline trimming cut 3 bases from V and 3 bases from J; bases unmatched to any gene: 7. The CDR3 consists of 16 residues. Germline CDR1 is SGHTA and CDR2 is FQGNSA. The CDR3 protein is CASSLVAGGPNYEQYF. The DNA for the CDR3 is TGTGCCAGCAGCTTGGTAGCGGGGGGGCCGAACTACGAGCAGTACTTC.

The chain employs TRBV28 and TRBJ1-6, with a tentative D call TRBD1 (5 bases). Germline CDR1 reads MDHEN; CDR2 reads SYDVKM. The CDR3 length is 13 residues. V lost 4 bases and J 13 bases, leaving 14 bases between the germline ends. CDR3 DNA sequence: TGTGCCAGCAGTTCGGGGGTAGGGCTCCCCCTCCACTTT. Protein product: CASSSGVGLPLHF.

The chain combines TRBV2 with TRBJ2-5; 10 bases agree with TRBD2. Germline V gene sequence: CDR1 SNHLY, CDR2 FYNNEI. V was pared by 7 bases and J by 7 bases, with 12 bases of the junction left unmatched. The CDR3 is 15 residues long. CDR3 protein: CASKGSGGAGGTQYF. The CDR3 DNA reads as TGTGCCAGCAAGGGGAGCGGGGGGGCCGGAGGGACCCAGTACTTC.

V and J are TRBV27 and TRBJ1-5; 9 bases are a match to TRBD1. J gave up 4 bases and V 0 bases, and 1 base lay outside the gene matches. Germline V lookup: CDR1 MNHEY, CDR2 SMNVEV (reference sequence). The CDR3 is made up of 15 amino acids. CDR3 amino acids: CASSLSTGGNQPQHF. The CDR3, as DNA: TGTGCCAGCAGTTTATCGACAGGGGGAAATCAGCCCCAGCATTTT.

The chain combines TRBV4-2 with TRBJ1-2, with D maybe TRBD1 (5 bases). Germline CDR1 and CDR2: LGHNA and YNFKEQ. V lost 4 bases, J lost 4 bases, and 13 bases lay in between. The length of the CDR3 is 14 residues. Here the CDR3 reads CASSPPGGGYGYTF. The CDR3 DNA is TGTGCCAGCAGCCCCCCGGGGGGGGGCTATGGCTACACCTTC.